Given below is one TCR beta chain in context. Trimming shortened V by 5 bases and J by 0 bases, and 14 bases separated the two germline ends. CDR3 length equals 15 residues. Germline V gene lookup returns CDR1 SEHNR and CDR2 FQNEAQ (reference sequence). Profiling relied on immunoSEQ multiplex PCR, and the TCRdb table lists in-frame clones only, not all of them. The data show about 130,000 clones, approximately 88% seen once. This sample stems from a study of T cell responses to AZD1222 COVID-19 vaccine. The receptor comes from an adult in good health. Material: peripheral blood, obtained on day 0 of AZD1222 vaccination. V gene TRBV7-9 combines with J gene TRBJ2-7; the D is unclear. The CDR3 nucleotides are TGTGCCAGCAGCCCCCCCTCCCTGACCTCCTACGAGCAGTACTTC. Translation: CASSPPSLTSYEQYF.